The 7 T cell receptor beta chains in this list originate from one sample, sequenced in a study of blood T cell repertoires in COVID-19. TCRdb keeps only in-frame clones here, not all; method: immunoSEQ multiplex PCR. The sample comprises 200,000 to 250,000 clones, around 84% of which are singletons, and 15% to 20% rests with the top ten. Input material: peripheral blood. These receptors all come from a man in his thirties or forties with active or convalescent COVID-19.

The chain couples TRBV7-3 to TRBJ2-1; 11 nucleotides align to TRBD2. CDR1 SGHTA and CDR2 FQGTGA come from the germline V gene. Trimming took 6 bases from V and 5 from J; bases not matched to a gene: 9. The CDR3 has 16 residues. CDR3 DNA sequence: TGTGCCAGCAGTCTTTGGACTAGCGGGCTGGACAATGAGCAGTTCTTC. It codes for CASSLWTSGLDNEQFF.

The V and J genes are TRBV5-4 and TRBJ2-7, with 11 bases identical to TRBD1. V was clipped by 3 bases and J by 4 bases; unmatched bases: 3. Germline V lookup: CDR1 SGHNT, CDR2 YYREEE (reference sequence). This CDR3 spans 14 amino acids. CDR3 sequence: CASSWDRGDYEQYF. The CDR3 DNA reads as TGTGCCAGCAGCTGGGACAGGGGGGATTACGAGCAGTACTTC. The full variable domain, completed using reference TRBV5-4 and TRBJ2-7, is ETGVTQSPTHLIKTRGQQVTLRCSSQSGHNTVSWYQQALGQGPQFIFQYYREEENGRGNFPPRFSGLQFPNYSSELNVNALELDDSALYLCASSWDRGDYEQYFGPGTRLTVT.

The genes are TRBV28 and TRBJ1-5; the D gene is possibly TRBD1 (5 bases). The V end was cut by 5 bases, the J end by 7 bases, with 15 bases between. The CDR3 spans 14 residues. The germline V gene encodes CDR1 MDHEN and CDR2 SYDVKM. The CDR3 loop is CASSPWSGGQPQHF. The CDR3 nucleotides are TGTGCCAGCAGTCCGTGGTCCGGGGGGCAGCCCCAGCATTTT.

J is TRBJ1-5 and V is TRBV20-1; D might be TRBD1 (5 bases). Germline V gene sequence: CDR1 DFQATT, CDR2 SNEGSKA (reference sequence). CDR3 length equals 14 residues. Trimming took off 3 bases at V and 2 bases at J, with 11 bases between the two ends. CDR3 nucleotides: TGCAGTGCTAGTAACATCAGGGGCAATCAGCCCCAGCATTTT. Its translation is CSASNIRGNQPQHF.

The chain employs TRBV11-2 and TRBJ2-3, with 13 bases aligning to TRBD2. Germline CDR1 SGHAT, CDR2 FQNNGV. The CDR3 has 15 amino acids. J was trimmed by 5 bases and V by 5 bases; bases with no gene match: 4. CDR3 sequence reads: CASSSTSGGGDTQYF. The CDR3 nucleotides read TGTGCCAGCAGCAGCACTAGCGGGGGGGGAGATACGCAGTATTTT.

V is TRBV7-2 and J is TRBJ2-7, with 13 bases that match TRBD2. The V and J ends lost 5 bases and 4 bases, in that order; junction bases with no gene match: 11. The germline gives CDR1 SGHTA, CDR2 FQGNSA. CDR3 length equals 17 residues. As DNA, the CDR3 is TGTGCCAGCAGCCCAGGACTAGCGGGAGTCATTAGGTACGAGCAGTACTTC. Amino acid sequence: CASSPGLAGVIRYEQYF.

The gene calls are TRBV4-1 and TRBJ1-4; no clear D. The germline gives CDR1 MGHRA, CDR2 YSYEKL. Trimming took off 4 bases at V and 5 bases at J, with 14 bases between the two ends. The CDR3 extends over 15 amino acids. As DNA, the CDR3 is TGCGCCAGCAGCCCCAAGAGCGGCGGGAATGAAAAACTGTTTTTT. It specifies CASSPKSGGNEKLFF.